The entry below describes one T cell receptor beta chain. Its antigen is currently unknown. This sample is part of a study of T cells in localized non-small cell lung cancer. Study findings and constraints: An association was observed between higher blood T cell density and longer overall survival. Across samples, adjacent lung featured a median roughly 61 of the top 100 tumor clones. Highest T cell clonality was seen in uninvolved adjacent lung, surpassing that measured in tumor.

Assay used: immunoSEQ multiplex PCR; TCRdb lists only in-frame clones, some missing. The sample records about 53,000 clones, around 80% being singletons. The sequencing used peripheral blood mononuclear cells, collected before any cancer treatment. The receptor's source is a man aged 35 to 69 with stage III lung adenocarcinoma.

The CDR3 nucleotides are TGTGCCAGCAGCGTAGCAGGGGACTCCTCCTACGAGCAGTACTTC. Translation: CASSVAGDSSYEQYF. V usage is TRBV9 and J usage is TRBJ2-7; perhaps D is TRBD1 or TRBD2 (6 bases each). The length of the CDR3 is 15 residues. Germline V gene lookup returns CDR1 SGDLS and CDR2 YYNGEE. Between the trimmed V and J ends, which lost 0 bases and 0 bases, there was a span of 10 bases.